One sample yielded the 13 T cell receptor beta chains listed below, sequenced in a study of blood T cell repertoires in COVID-19. Only in-frame clones appear in the TCRdb table, and some are missing; sequencing was by immunoSEQ multiplex PCR. The data show a few hundred thousand clones, with 89% seen just once and roughly 4.8% held by the top ten. Material for sequencing was peripheral blood. The source is a woman aged 40 to 50 who had recovered from COVID-19.

J is TRBJ1-3 and V is TRBV12-5; D unclear. CDR3 size: 12 residues. Germline CDR1 LGHNT, CDR2 FRNRAP. Trimming removed 1 base from V and 15 bases from J, with 13 bases in between. CDR3 in amino acids: CASGLGGAQPYF. The CDR3 DNA sequence: TGTGCTAGTGGTTTGGGTGGAGCTCAGCCATATTTT. The full variable domain, completed using reference TRBV12-5 and TRBJ1-3, is DARVTQTPRHKVTEMGQEVTMRCQPILGHNTVFWYRQTMMQGLELLAYFRNRAPLDDSGMPKDRFSAEMPDATLATLKIQPSEPRDSAVYFCASGLGGAQPYFGEGSWLTVV.

The rearrangement links TRBV28 to TRBJ1-4; 7 bases align to TRBD1. The V segment lost 3 bases and the J segment 7 bases; nucleotides outside the gene matches: 11. The CDR3 extends over 16 amino acids. Per germline, CDR1 MDHEN and CDR2 SYDVKM. CDR3 bases: TGTGCCAGCAGTTTTCTTCCACAGGGGATGGGTGAAAAACTGTTTTTT. This gives the protein CASSFLPQGMGEKLFF.

The sample holds a few counts of this clone. V is TRBV11-2 and J is TRBJ2-7, with D perhaps TRBD1 (5 bases). This CDR3 is built from 14 residues. Trimming pared 1 base from V and 2 bases from J, leaving 9 bases between. Germline CDR1 and CDR2: SGHAT and FQNNGV. The CDR3 spells CASSLGPGTYEQYV. The CDR3 coding sequence is TGTGCCAGCAGCTTAGGGCCAGGGACCTACGAGCAGTACGTC.

This clone was seen once. V is TRBV24-1 and J is TRBJ1-1, with a tentative D call TRBD1 (5 bases). The germline V and J ends were trimmed by 8 bases and 7 bases, with 22 bases remaining between them. From germline, CDR1 is KGHDR and CDR2 SFDVKD. CDR3 length equals 15 residues. CDR3: CATIFQNPLGGEAFF. The CDR3 DNA is TGTGCCACCATTTTCCAGAATCCTTTGGGGGGTGAAGCTTTCTTT.

V gene TRBV9 combines with J gene TRBJ1-5; D call uncertain. Germline V gene lookup returns CDR1 SGDLS and CDR2 YYNGEE. This CDR3 region has 14 residues. V dropped 3 bases and J dropped 7 bases, with 14 bases sitting between them. This CDR3 is CASSGGGPGQPQHF. In nucleotides, the CDR3 is TGTGCCAGCAGCGGGGGAGGTCCGGGGCAGCCCCAGCATTTT.

The chain is built from TRBV30 and TRBJ1-2; D not certain. The germline V gene encodes CDR1 GTSNPN and CDR2 SVGIG (reference sequence). Trimming cost V 0 bases and J 8 bases, with 10 bases left between them. The CDR3 is 12 residues long. The CDR3 DNA reads TGTGCCTGGAGTGTAGAGGGAGGCGGCTACACCTTC. Translation gives CAWSVEGGGYTF. Complete variable domain (other parts from reference TRBV30 and TRBJ1-2): SQTIHQWPATLVQPVGSPLSLECTVEGTSNPNLYWYRQAAGRGLQLLFYSVGIGQISSEVPQNLSASRPQDRQFILSSKKLLLSDSGFYLCAWSVEGGGYTFGSGTRLTVV.

The rearrangement links TRBV5-4 to TRBJ1-2; TRBD1 matches at 9 bases. Germline V CDR1 and CDR2: SGHNT, YYREEE (reference sequence). The ends lost 4 bases at V and 8 bases at J; junction bases unmatched: 6. This CDR3 has 13 residues. This CDR3 is CASSEQGAVGYTF. For the CDR3, the DNA is TGTGCCAGCAGCGAACAGGGGGCTGTCGGCTACACCTTC.

The chain links TRBV5-1 to TRBJ1-2, with D possibly being TRBD1 (5 bases). The CDR3 spans 14 residues. V lost 1 base, J lost 3 bases, and 10 bases lay in between. Germline CDR1 and CDR2: SGHRS and YFSETQ. CDR3 protein: CASSLLGEDYGYTF. The CDR3 nucleotides are TGCGCCAGCAGCTTGTTAGGGGAGGACTATGGCTACACCTTC.

V usage is TRBV28 and J usage is TRBJ1-5; a weak D match, TRBD1 (6 bases). The CDR3 consists of 14 residues. Trimming took off 5 bases at V and 8 bases at J, with 16 bases between the two ends. CDR1 is MDHEN and CDR2 is SYDVKM in the germline V gene. CDR3 residues: CASSQQGGGKPQHF. The CDR3 nucleotides are TGTGCCAGCAGTCAGCAGGGAGGGGGAAAGCCCCAGCATTTT.

The DNA of the CDR3 is TGCGCCAGCAGCTTGGCCGTGGGGGGTTACAATGAGCAGTTCTTC. Protein sequence: CASSLAVGGYNEQFF. This chain uses TRBV5-1 with TRBJ2-1, with D possibly TRBD2 on 6 matching bases. This CDR3 comprises 15 residues. Germline V lookup: CDR1 SGHRS, CDR2 YFSETQ. V lost 0 bases and J 4 bases, leaving 11 bases between the germline ends. The complete variable domain, with remaining parts taken from reference TRBV5-1 and TRBJ2-1, reads KAGVTQTPRYLIKTRGQQVTLSCSPISGHRSVSWYQQTPGQGLQFLFEYFSETQRNKGNFPGRFSGRQFSNSRSEMNVSTLELGDSALYLCASSLAVGGYNEQFFGPGTRLTVL.

The rearrangement uses TRBV30 and TRBJ1-5; 8 nucleotides agree with TRBD1. CDR1 GTSNPN and CDR2 SVGIG come from the germline V gene (reference sequence). This CDR3 is built from 17 residues. The V gene end was trimmed by 2 bases and the J gene end by 2 bases; junction bases not matched to a gene: 11. CDR3 residues: CAWSTGTGSLGNQPQHF. In DNA, the CDR3 is TGTGCCTGGAGTACCGGGACAGGTAGTTTGGGCAATCAGCCCCAGCATTTT.

The rearrangement joins TRBV3-1 (or the pseudogene TRBV3-2) to TRBJ2-2, with 7 bases identical to TRBD1. The germline V gene has CDR1 LGHDT and CDR2 YNNKEL (reference sequence). V lost 3 bases, J lost 6 bases, and 7 bases stayed unmatched. The CDR3 is 15 amino acids. The CDR3 sequence is CASSHRQGLAGELFF. CDR3 bases: TGTGCCAGCAGCCACAGACAGGGCCTGGCCGGGGAGCTGTTTTTT.

This clone appeared a single time. The chain links TRBV3-1 (or the pseudogene TRBV3-2) to TRBJ2-5; D is unclear. Trimming shortened V by 2 bases and J by 1 base, and 11 bases separated the two germline ends. This CDR3 spans 15 amino acids. Germline V CDR1 and CDR2: LGHDT, YNNKEL (reference sequence). The CDR3 region has the DNA TGTGCCAGCAGCCAAAGTCGAACAGTCCAAGAGACCCAGTACTTC. It specifies CASSQSRTVQETQYF.